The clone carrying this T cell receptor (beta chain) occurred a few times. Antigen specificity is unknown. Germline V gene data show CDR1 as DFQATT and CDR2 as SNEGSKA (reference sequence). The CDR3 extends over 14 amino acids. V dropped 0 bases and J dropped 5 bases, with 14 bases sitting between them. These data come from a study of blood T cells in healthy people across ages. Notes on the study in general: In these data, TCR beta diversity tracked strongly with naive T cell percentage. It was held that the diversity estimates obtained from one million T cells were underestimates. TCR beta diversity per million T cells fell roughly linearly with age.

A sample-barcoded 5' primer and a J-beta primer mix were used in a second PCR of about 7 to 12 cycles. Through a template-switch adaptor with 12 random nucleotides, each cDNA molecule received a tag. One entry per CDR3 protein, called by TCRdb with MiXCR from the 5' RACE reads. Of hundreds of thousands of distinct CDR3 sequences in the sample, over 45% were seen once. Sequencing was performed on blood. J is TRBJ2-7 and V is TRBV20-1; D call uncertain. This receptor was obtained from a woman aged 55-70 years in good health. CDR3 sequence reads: CSARDPLQVDEQYF. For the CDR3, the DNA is TGCAGTGCTAGAGACCCCCTTCAAGTCGACGAGCAGTACTTC.